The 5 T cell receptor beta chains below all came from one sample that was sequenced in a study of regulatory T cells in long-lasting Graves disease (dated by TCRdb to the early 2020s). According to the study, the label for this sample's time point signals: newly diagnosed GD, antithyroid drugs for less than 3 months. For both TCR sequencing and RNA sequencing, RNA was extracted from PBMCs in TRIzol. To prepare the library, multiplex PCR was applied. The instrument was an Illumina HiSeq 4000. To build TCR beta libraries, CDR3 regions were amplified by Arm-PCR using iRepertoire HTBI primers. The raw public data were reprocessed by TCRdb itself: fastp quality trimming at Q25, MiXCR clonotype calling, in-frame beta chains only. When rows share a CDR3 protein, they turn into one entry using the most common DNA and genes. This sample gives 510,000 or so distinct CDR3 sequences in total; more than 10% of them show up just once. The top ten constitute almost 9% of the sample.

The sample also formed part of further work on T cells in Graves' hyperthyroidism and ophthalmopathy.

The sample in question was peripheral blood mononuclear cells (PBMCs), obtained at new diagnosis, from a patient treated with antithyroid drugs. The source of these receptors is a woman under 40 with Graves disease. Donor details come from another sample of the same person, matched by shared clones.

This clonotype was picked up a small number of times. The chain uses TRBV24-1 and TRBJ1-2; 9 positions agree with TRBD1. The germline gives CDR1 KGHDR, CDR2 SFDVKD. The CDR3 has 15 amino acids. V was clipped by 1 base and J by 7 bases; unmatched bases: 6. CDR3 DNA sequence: TGTGCCACCAGTGATTTTACAGGGGGCATCTGTGGCTACACCTTC. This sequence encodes CATSDFTGGICGYTF.

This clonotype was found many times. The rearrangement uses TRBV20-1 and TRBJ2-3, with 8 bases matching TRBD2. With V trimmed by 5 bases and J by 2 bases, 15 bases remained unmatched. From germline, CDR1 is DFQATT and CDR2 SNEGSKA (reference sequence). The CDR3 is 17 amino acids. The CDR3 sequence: CSAPSPGVAGPTDTQYF. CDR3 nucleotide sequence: TGCAGTGCTCCATCCCCGGGGGTAGCGGGACCCACAGATACGCAGTATTTT.

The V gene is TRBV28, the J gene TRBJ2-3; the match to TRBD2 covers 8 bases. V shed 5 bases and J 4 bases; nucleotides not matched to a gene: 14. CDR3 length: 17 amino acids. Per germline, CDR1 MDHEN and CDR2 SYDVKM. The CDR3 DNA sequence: TGTGCCAGCAGTCCCCTTAGGTTTAGCGGGATCGCAGATACGCAGTATTTT. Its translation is CASSPLRFSGIADTQYF.

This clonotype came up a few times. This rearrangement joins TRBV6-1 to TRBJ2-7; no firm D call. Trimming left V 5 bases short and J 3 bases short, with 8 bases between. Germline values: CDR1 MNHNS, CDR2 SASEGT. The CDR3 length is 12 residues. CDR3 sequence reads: CASSNRLYEQYF. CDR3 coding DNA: TGTGCCAGCAGTAACCGGCTCTACGAGCAGTACTTC.

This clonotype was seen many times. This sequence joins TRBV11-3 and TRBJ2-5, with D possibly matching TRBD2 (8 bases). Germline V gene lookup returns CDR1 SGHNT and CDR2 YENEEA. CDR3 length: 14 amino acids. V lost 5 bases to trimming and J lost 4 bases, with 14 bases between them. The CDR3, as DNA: TGTGCCAGCAGCCTTAGCGGGGACAGAGAGACCCAGTACTTC. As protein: CASSLSGDRETQYF. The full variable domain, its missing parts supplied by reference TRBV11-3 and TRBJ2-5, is EAGVVQSPRYKIIEKKQPVAFWCNPISGHNTLYWYLQNLGQGPELLIRYENEEAVDDSQLPKDRFSAERLKGVDSTLKIQPAELGDSAVYLCASSLSGDRETQYFGPGTRLLVL.